The 24 T cell receptor beta chains in this list originate from one sample, sequenced in a study of blood T cell repertoires in COVID-19. Sequenced by immunoSEQ multiplex PCR; TCRdb stores in-frame clones only, minus some. The data show 40,000 to 50,000 clones, with just over 90% seen just once and about 5.1% held by the top ten. Sequencing used peripheral blood. The receptors were gathered from a man between 65 and 79 years old with acute or convalescent COVID-19.

This clone has only a few counts. The chain couples TRBV4-3 to TRBJ2-5; D is perhaps TRBD2 (5 bases). The CDR3 covers 15 residues. Trimming removed 0 bases from V and 0 bases from J, with 8 bases in between. Germline V lookup: CDR1 LGHNA, CDR2 YSLEER. The CDR3 DNA sequence: TGCGCCAGCAGCCAAGATAGACTAAACCAAGAGACCCAGTACTTC. Amino acids: CASSQDRLNQETQYF.

The chain uses TRBV3-1 (or the pseudogene TRBV3-2) and TRBJ2-5; 7 nucleotides match TRBD2. CDR1 LGHDT and CDR2 YNNKEL come from the germline V gene (reference sequence). There are 13 residues in the CDR3. V was clipped by 4 bases and J by 4 bases; unmatched bases: 3. CDR3 nucleotides: TGTGCCAGCAGCCTCGGACTAGGAGAGACCCAGTACTTC. Amino acids: CASSLGLGETQYF.

The J gene is TRBJ1-2, the V gene TRBV9; D unclear. CDR1 and CDR2 (germline): SGDLS, YYNGEE. This CDR3 is built from 15 residues. The ends were cut back, 0 bases at V and 5 bases at J, with 14 bases in the middle. The DNA for the CDR3 is TGTGCCAGCAGCGTAGAGTCGAGAGGCCTTTATGGCTACACCTTC. Its translation: CASSVESRGLYGYTF.

The chain couples TRBV24-1 to TRBJ2-1; 10 bases fit TRBD1. The V gene's germline CDR1 is KGHDR and CDR2 SFDVKD. The CDR3 is made up of 16 amino acids. V shed 6 bases and J 7 bases; nucleotides not matched to a gene: 11. The CDR3 bases are TGTGCCACCAGTCCCTCCGGGACAGGGGCCGAAAATGAGCAGTTCTTC. It specifies CATSPSGTGAENEQFF.

CDR3 coding DNA: TGTGCCAGCAGTTTGTTGGCTTACGACAATGAGCAGTTCTTC. It translates to CASSLLAYDNEQFF. J is TRBJ2-1 and V is TRBV27; D gene uncertain. Per germline, CDR1 MNHEY and CDR2 SMNVEV (reference sequence). The CDR3 has 14 residues. Trimming shortened V by 3 bases and J by 5 bases, and 11 bases separated the two germline ends.

V is TRBV6-4 and J is TRBJ2-3; D is unresolved. There are 15 residues in the CDR3. V shed 4 bases and J shed 2 bases, with 13 bases lying between them. Germline V lookup: CDR1 MRHNA, CDR2 SNTAGT. CDR3 in amino acids: CASSAVSTVTDTQYF. The DNA for the CDR3 is TGTGCCAGCAGTGCGGTTAGCACGGTCACAGATACGCAGTATTTT.

This clone was seen only once. V usage is TRBV5-1 and J usage is TRBJ1-1, with D tentatively TRBD1 (5 bases). Germline V gene data show CDR1 as SGHRS and CDR2 as YFSETQ. Trimming removed 4 bases from V and 4 bases from J, with 11 bases in between. This CDR3 has 13 amino acids. This chain's CDR3 is CASSPGWPTEAFF. The CDR3 nucleotides are TGCGCCAGCAGCCCAGGGTGGCCCACTGAAGCTTTCTTT.

This chain connects TRBV7-2 to TRBJ2-3, with D tentatively TRBD2 (7 bases). The CDR3 sequence is 16 residues long. The germline gives CDR1 SGHTA, CDR2 FQGNSA. V was shortened by 5 bases and J by 0 bases, with 15 bases between the two germline ends. For the CDR3, the DNA is TGTGCCAGCAGCGTCATACAGGGAGGGAGCACAGATACGCAGTATTTT. Encoded protein: CASSVIQGGSTDTQYF.

This chain connects TRBV27 to TRBJ1-6; possible D gene TRBD1, 5 bases. Trimming took 0 bases from V and 9 from J, leaving 12 bases between them. This CDR3 is built from 15 residues. The germline V gene encodes CDR1 MNHEY and CDR2 SMNVEV (reference sequence). The CDR3 here is CASSLSNRQRSPLHF. CDR3 DNA: TGTGCCAGCAGTTTATCGAATAGACAGCGTTCACCCCTCCACTTT.

The chain links TRBV18 to TRBJ2-7; 7 nucleotides match TRBD1. CDR1 KGHSH and CDR2 LQKENI come from the germline V gene. J was trimmed by 7 bases and V by 1 base; bases with no gene match: 13. This CDR3 spans 16 amino acids. CDR3 residues: CASSPLYFDRVGEQYF. CDR3 sequence (DNA): TGTGCCAGCTCACCACTTTACTTCGACAGGGTAGGGGAGCAGTACTTC.

The CDR3 loop is CASSRTSGGGTGELFF. The DNA for the CDR3 is TGTGCCAGCAGCAGGACATCAGGGGGAGGCACCGGGGAGCTGTTTTTT. The gene calls are TRBV7-3 and TRBJ2-2; D may be TRBD1 (7 bases). CDR3 size: 16 residues. Trimming cost V 5 bases and J 4 bases, with 17 bases left between them. In germline, CDR1 is SGHTA, CDR2 FQGTGA.

The chain has TRBV7-2 and TRBJ1-6; D call uncertain. The V end lost 0 bases, the J end lost 0 bases, and 6 bases lay between the germline ends. Looked up from germline, CDR1 is SGHTA and CDR2 is FQGNSA. There are 16 residues in the CDR3. In DNA form, the CDR3 reads TGTGCCAGCAGCTTAGCGGCAGTCTCCTATAATTCACCCCTCCACTTT. The encoded protein is CASSLAAVSYNSPLHF.

CDR3 sequence (DNA): TGTGCCAGCAACCTGGGGGGGTATAGCAATCAGCCCCAGCATTTT. Translating it yields CASNLGGYSNQPQHF. The chain uses TRBV28 and TRBJ1-5, with D tentatively TRBD1 (5 bases). V was trimmed by 7 bases and J by 0 bases, leaving 13 bases between them. CDR1 and CDR2 from the germline V gene are MDHEN and SYDVKM. The CDR3 runs to 15 residues.

The V call is TRBV2, the J call TRBJ1-5; TRBD1 might be the D (6 bases). The CDR3 has 15 amino acids. The germline V gene encodes CDR1 SNHLY and CDR2 FYNNEI. V lost 3 bases to trimming and J lost 6 bases, with 15 bases between them. The CDR3 DNA reads as TGTGCCAGCAGTGAGGGGGAAGGGGGTTTTCAGCCCCAGCATTTT. Its translation is CASSEGEGGFQPQHF.

This CDR3 is CASSPRQGVSTDTQYF. The CDR3 region has the DNA TGTGCCAGCAGCCCGAGACAGGGGGTAAGCACAGATACGCAGTATTTT. The V gene is TRBV3-1 (or the pseudogene TRBV3-2), the J gene TRBJ2-3; the match to TRBD1 covers 9 bases. V gave up 4 bases and J gave up 0 bases; unmatched junction bases: 5. The V gene's germline CDR1 is LGHDT and CDR2 YNNKEL (reference sequence). The CDR3 is 16 amino acids.

This chain links TRBV5-1 with TRBJ2-5, with TRBD2 matching over 8 bases. Per germline, CDR1 SGHRS and CDR2 YFSETQ. CDR3 length: 15 amino acids. The V and J ends lost 0 bases and 5 bases, in that order; junction bases with no gene match: 6. This CDR3 is CASSLARGGLETQYF. The CDR3 region has the DNA TGCGCCAGCAGCTTGGCACGGGGGGGCCTCGAGACCCAGTACTTC.

CDR3 sequence: CASSLAPGAQAFF. The CDR3, as DNA: TGTGCCAGCAGCTTAGCGCCAGGGGCCCAAGCTTTCTTT. The chain combines TRBV7-9 with TRBJ1-1; D possibly corresponds to TRBD1 (6 bases). Germline CDR1 is SEHNR and CDR2 is FQNEAQ (reference sequence). The CDR3 contains 13 residues. Deletions cut 0 bases from V and 9 bases from J, with 11 bases between.

This chain connects TRBV28 to TRBJ1-4; no clear D. Trimming took off 7 bases at V and 6 bases at J, with 15 bases between the two ends. The germline V gene encodes CDR1 MDHEN and CDR2 SYDVKM. This CDR3 is built from 14 residues. The CDR3 region has the DNA TGTGCCAGCATCCTTTCTGGGCCGGATGAAAAACTGTTTTTT. Translation: CASILSGPDEKLFF.

This clone was counted once. The rearrangement joins TRBV6-4 to TRBJ2-1, with 8 bases fitting TRBD2. CDR3 length equals 15 residues. Germline V lookup: CDR1 MRHNA, CDR2 SNTAGT. The V gene end was trimmed by 2 bases and the J gene end by 7 bases; junction bases not matched to a gene: 7. The CDR3: CASSDGSGGGNEQFF. The CDR3, as DNA: TGTGCCAGCAGTGACGGCAGCGGGGGAGGGAATGAGCAGTTCTTC.

The chain has TRBV4-3 and TRBJ1-2; 9 bases fit TRBD1. V was clipped by 0 bases and J by 6 bases; unmatched bases: 11. Germline V lookup: CDR1 LGHNA, CDR2 YSLEER. CDR3 length: 17 residues. CDR3 in amino acids: CASSQDLRTDRGDGYTF. The CDR3 nucleotides read TGCGCCAGCAGCCAAGATTTACGAACGGACAGGGGAGATGGCTACACCTTC.

V gene TRBV2 combines with J gene TRBJ2-7, with D tentatively TRBD1 (5 bases). Trimming cost V 0 bases and J 5 bases, with 8 bases left between them. The CDR3 spans 13 residues. Germline CDR1 is SNHLY and CDR2 is FYNNEI. The CDR3 DNA reads TGTGCCAGCAGTGAAGCCAGGGCCCACGAGCAGTACTTC. Translated, it gives CASSEARAHEQYF.

The chain links TRBV7-9 to TRBJ2-7, with D possibly TRBD1 on 6 matching bases. CDR3 length: 12 amino acids. V was pared by 5 bases and J by 2 bases, with 7 bases between. The germline V gene has CDR1 SEHNR and CDR2 FQNEAQ (reference sequence). The DNA for the CDR3 is TGTGCCAGCAGCGACAGGACCTACGAGCAGTACTTC. Translating gives CASSDRTYEQYF.

The J gene is TRBJ2-5, the V gene TRBV28, with 7 bases that match TRBD1. V dropped 4 bases and J dropped 5; count of bases not matched to a gene: 10. Germline loops: CDR1 MDHEN, CDR2 SYDVKM. The CDR3 covers 15 residues. DNA for the CDR3: TGTGCCAGCAGTTGGGGCAGGGGGTTTCGGGAGACCCAGTACTTC. Translated: CASSWGRGFRETQYF.

A single count supports this clone. V is TRBV18 and J is TRBJ2-1, with TRBD1 identical over 9 bases. The CDR3 extends over 14 amino acids. Germline CDR1 reads KGHSH; CDR2 reads LQKENI. Unmatched junction bases numbered 0, after V lost 4 bases and J lost 2 bases. The chain's CDR3 is CASSRDRAYNEQFF. In DNA, the CDR3 is TGTGCCAGCTCACGGGACAGGGCCTACAATGAGCAGTTCTTC.